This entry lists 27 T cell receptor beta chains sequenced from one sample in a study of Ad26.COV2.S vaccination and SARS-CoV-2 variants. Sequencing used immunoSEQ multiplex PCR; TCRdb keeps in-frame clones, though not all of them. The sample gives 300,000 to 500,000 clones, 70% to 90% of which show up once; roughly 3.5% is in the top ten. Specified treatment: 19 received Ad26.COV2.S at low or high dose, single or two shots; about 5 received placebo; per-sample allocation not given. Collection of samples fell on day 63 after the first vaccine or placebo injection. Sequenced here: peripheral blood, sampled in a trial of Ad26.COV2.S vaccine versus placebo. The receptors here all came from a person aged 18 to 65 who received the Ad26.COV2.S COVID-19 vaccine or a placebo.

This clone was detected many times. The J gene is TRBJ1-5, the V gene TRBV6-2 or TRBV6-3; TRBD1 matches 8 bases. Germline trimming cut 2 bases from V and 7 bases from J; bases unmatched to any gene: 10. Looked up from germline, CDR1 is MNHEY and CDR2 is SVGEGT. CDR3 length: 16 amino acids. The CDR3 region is CASSYAGGSVGQPQHF. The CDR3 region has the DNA TGTGCCAGCAGTTACGCAGGGGGCAGCGTGGGGCAGCCCCAGCATTTT.

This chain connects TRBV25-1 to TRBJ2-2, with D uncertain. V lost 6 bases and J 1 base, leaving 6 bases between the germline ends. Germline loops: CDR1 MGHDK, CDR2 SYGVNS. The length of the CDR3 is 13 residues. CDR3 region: CASSRGNTGELFF. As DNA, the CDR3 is TGTGCCAGCAGCAGAGGGAACACCGGGGAGCTGTTTTTT. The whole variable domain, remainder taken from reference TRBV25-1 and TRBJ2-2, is EADIYQTPRYLVIGTGKKITLECSQTMGHDKMYWYQQDPGMELHLIHYSYGVNSTEKGDLSSESTVSRIRTEHFPLTLESARPSHTSQYLCASSRGNTGELFFGEGSRLTVL.

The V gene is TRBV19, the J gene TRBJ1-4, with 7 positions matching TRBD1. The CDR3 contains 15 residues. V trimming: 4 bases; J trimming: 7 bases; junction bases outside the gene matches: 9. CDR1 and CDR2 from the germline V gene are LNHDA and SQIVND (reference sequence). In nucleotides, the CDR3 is TGTGCCAGTAGTAAACCGACAGGGCGGTCTGAAAAACTGTTTTTT. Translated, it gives CASSKPTGRSEKLFF.

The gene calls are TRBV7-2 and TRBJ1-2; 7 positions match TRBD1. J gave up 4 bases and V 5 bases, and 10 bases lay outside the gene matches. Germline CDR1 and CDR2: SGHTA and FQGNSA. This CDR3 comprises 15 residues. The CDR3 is CASSQGVVRAYGYTF. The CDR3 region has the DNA TGTGCCAGCAGCCAGGGGGTCGTCAGGGCCTATGGCTACACCTTC.

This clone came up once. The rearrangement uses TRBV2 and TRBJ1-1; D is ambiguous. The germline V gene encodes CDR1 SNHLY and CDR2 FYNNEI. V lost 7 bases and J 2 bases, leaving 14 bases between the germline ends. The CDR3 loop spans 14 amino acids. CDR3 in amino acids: CASTRTHQNTEAFF. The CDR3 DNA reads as TGTGCCAGCACCAGAACACACCAAAACACTGAAGCTTTCTTT.

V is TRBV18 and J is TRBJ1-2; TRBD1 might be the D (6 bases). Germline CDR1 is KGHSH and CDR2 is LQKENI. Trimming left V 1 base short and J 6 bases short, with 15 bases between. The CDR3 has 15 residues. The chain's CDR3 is CASSPQGDRLNGYTF. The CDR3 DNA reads TGTGCCAGCTCACCACAAGGTGACAGGTTAAATGGCTACACCTTC.

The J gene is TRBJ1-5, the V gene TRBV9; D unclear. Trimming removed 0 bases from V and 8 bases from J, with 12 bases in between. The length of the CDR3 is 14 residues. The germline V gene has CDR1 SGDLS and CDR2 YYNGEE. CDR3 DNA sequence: TGTGCCAGCAGCGTAGGATCGGCAGGCGAGCCCCAGCATTTT. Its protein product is CASSVGSAGEPQHF.

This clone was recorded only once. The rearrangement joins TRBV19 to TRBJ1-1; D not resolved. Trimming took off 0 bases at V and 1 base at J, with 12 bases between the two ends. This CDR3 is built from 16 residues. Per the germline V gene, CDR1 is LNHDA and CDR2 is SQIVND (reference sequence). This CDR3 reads CASSIEIEEENTEAFF. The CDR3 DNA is TGTGCCAGTAGTATAGAAATAGAGGAAGAGAACACTGAAGCTTTCTTT.

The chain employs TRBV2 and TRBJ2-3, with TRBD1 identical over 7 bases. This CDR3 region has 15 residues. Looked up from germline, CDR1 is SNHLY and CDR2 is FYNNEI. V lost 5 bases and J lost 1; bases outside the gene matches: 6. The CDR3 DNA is TGTGCCAGCAGTCCTCACAGGGGCGGCACAGATACGCAGTATTTT. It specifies CASSPHRGGTDTQYF.

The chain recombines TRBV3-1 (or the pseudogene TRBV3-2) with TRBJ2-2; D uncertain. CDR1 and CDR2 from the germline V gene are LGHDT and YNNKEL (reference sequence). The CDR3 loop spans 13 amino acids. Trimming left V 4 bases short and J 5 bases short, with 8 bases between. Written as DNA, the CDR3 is TGTGCCAGCAGCCGCGTTTCGACCGGGGAGCTGTTTTTT. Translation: CASSRVSTGELFF.

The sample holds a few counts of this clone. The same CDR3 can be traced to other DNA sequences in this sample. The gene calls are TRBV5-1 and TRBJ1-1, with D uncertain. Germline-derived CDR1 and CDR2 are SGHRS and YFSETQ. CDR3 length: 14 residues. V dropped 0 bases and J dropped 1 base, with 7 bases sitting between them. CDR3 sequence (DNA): TGCGCCAGCAGCTTGGAGGGCGGGAACACTGAAGCTTTCTTT. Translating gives CASSLEGGNTEAFF. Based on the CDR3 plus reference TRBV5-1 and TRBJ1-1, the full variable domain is KAGVTQTPRYLIKTRGQQVTLSCSPISGHRSVSWYQQTPGQGLQFLFEYFSETQRNKGNFPGRFSGRQFSNSRSEMNVSTLELGDSALYLCASSLEGGNTEAFFGQGTRLTVV.

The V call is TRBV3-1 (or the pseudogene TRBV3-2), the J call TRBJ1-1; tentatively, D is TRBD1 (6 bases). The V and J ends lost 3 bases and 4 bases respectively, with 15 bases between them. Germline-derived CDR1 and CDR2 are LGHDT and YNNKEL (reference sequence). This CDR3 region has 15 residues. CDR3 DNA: TGTGCCAGCAGCCACACGACAGGCATGGGCACTGAAGCTTTCTTT. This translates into CASSHTTGMGTEAFF.

The CDR3 bases are TGTGCCAGCAGCTTGGGGGGACAGGGCTGGGGAAATTCACCCCTCCACTTT. It codes for CASSLGGQGWGNSPLHF. The chain employs TRBV5-4 and TRBJ1-6; 9 positions agree with TRBD1. Trimming removed 0 bases from V and 7 bases from J; junction bases left unmatched: 8. This CDR3 contains 17 residues. CDR1 SGHNT and CDR2 YYREEE come from the germline V gene (reference sequence).

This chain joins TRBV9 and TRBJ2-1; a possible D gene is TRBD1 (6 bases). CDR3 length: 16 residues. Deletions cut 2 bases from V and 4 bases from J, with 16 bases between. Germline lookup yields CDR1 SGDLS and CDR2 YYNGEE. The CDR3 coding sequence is TGTGCCAGCAGCGTTAGCGCTACTCAGGGGTACAATGAGCAGTTCTTC. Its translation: CASSVSATQGYNEQFF.

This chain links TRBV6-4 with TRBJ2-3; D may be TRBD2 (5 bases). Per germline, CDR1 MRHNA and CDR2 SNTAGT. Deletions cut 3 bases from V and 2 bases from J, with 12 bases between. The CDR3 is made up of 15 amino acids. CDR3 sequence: CASSERAETTDTQYF. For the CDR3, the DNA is TGTGCCAGCAGTGAACGAGCGGAGACCACAGATACGCAGTATTTT.

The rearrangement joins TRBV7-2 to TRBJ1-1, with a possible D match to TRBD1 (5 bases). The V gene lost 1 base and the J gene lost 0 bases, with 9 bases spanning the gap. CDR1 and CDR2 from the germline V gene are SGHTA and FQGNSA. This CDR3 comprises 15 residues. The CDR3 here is CASSLGDSLNTEAFF. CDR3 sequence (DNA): TGTGCCAGCAGCTTAGGCGACAGTTTGAACACTGAAGCTTTCTTT.

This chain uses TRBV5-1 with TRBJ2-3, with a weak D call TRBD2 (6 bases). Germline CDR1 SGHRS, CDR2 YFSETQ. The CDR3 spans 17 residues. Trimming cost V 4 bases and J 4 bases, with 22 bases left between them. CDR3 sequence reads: CASSPLVGGLAPDTQYF. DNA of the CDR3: TGCGCCAGCAGCCCCCTGGTAGGAGGGTTGGCGCCAGATACGCAGTATTTT.

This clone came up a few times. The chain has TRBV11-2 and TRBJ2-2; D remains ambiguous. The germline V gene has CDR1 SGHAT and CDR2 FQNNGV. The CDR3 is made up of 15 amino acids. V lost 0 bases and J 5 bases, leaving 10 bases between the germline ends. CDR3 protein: CASSLDLSGTGELFF. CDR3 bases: TGTGCCAGCAGCTTAGATCTCTCCGGGACCGGGGAGCTGTTTTTT.

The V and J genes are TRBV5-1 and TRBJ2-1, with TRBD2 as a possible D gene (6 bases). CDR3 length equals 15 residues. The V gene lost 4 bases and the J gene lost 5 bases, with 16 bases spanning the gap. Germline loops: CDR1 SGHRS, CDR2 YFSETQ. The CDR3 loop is CASSPWGDRDNEQFF. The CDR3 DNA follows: TGCGCCAGCAGCCCATGGGGGGACCGAGACAATGAGCAGTTCTTC.

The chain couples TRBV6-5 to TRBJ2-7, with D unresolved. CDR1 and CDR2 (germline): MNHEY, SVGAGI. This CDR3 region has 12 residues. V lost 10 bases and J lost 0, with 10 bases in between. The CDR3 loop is CATEVFSYEQYF. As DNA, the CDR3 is TGTGCCACCGAGGTATTCTCCTACGAGCAGTACTTC.

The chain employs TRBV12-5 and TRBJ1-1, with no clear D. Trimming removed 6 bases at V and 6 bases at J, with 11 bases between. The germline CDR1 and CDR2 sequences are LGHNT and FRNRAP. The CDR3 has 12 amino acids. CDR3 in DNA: TGTGCTAGTGGCACGGGCGTCGCTGAAGCTTTCTTT. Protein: CASGTGVAEAFF.

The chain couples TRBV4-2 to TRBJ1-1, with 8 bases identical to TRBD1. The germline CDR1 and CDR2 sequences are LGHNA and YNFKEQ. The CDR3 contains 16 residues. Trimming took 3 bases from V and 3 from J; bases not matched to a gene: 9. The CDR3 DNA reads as TGTGCCAGCAGCCAGGCGAGGACAGGGCCCTACACTGAAGCTTTCTTT. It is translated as CASSQARTGPYTEAFF.

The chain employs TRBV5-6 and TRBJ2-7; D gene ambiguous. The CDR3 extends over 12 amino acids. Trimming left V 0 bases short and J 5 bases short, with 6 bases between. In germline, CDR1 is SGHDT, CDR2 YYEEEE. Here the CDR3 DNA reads TGTGCCAGCAGCTTGGCTGGGAACGAGCAGTACTTC. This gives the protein CASSLAGNEQYF.

As DNA, the CDR3 is TGTGCCACCAGCAGAGGCCGCGTCGGGGGGAAAGAAAAACTGTTTTTT. It yields the protein CATSRGRVGGKEKLFF. The rearrangement links TRBV15 to TRBJ1-4; possibly TRBD1 for D (5 bases). V was shortened by 1 base and J by 8 bases, with 17 bases between the two germline ends. CDR3 length: 16 residues. In germline, CDR1 is LNHNV, CDR2 YYDKDF (reference sequence).

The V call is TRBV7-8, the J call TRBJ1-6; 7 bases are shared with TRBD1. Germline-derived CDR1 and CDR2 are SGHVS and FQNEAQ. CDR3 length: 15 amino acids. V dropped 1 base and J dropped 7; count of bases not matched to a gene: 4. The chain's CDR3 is CASSLVGGPNSPLHF. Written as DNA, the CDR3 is TGTGCCAGCAGCTTAGTAGGGGGCCCAAATTCACCCCTCCACTTT.

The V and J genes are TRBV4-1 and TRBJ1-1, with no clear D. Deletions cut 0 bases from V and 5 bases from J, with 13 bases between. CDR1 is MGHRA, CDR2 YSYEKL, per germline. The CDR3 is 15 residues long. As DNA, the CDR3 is TGCGCCAGCAGCCAAGAAGGGAGGGTGGAGACTGAAGCTTTCTTT. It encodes CASSQEGRVETEAFF.

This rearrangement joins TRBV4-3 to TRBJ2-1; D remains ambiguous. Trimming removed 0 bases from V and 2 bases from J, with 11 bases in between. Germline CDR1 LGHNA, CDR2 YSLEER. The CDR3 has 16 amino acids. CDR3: CASSQDGLVAYNEQFF. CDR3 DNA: TGCGCCAGCAGCCAAGATGGGCTGGTTGCCTACAATGAGCAGTTCTTC.